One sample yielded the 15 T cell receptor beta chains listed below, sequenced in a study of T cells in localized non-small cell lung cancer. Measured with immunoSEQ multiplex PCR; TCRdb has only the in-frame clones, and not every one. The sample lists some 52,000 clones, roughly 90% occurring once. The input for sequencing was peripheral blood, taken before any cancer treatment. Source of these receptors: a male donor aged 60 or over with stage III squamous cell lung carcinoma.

The CDR3, as DNA: TGTGCCAGCAGCACGCGTGGCACAGATACGCAGTATTTT. This encodes CASSTRGTDTQYF. V usage is TRBV5-4 and J usage is TRBJ2-3; D is ambiguous. Trimming removed 4 bases from V and 1 base from J, with 7 bases in between. Germline lookup yields CDR1 SGHNT and CDR2 YYREEE (reference sequence). This CDR3 region has 13 residues.

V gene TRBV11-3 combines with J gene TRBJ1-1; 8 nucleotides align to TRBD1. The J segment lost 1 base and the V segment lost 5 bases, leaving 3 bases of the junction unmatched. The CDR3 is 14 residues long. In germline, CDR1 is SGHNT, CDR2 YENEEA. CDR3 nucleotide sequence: TGTGCCAGCAGCCTTGGACAGGGGAACACTGAAGCTTTCTTT. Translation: CASSLGQGNTEAFF.

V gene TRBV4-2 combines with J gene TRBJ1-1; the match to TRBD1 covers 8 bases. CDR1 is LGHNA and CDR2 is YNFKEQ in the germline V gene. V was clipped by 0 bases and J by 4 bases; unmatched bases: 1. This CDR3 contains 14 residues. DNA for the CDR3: TGTGCCAGCAGCCAAGACAGGGGGCGCACTGAAGCTTTCTTT. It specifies CASSQDRGRTEAFF.

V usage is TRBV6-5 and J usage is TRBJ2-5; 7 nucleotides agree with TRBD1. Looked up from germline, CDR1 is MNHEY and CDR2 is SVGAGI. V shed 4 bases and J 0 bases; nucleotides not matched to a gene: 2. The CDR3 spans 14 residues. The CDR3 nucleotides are TGTGCCAGCAGTTTACAGGGGTACCAAGAGACCCAGTACTTC. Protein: CASSLQGYQETQYF.

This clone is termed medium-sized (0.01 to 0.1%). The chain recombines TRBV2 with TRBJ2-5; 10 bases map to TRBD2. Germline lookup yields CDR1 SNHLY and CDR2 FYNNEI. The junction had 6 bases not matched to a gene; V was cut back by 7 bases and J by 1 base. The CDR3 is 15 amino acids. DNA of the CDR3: TGTGCCAGCAAAATTCGGACTAGCGGCCAAGAGACCCAGTACTTC. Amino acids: CASKIRTSGQETQYF.

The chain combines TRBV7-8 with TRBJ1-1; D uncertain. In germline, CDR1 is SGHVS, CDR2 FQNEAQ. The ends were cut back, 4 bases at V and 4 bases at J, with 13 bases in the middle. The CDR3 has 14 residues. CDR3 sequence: CASSWGRVVTEAFF. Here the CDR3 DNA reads TGTGCCAGCAGCTGGGGAAGGGTCGTCACTGAAGCTTTCTTT.

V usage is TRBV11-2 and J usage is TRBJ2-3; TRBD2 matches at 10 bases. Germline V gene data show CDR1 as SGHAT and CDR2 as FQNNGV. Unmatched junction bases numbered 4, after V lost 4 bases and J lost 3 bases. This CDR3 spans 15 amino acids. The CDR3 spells CASSSWTSGTDTQYF. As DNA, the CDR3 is TGTGCCAGCAGCTCCTGGACTAGCGGTACAGATACGCAGTATTTT.

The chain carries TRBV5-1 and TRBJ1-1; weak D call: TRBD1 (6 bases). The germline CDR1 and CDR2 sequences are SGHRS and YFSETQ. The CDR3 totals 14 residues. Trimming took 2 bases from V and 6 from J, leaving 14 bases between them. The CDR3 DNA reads TGCGCCAGCAGCTTATCATCAGGGGTTCCTGAAGCTTTCTTT. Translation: CASSLSSGVPEAFF.

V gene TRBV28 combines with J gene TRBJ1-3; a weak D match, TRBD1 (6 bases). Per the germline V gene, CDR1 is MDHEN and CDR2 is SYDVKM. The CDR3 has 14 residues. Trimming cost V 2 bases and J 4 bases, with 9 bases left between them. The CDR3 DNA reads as TGTGCCAGCAGTTTAGGGACACGAGGAAACACCATATATTTT. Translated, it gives CASSLGTRGNTIYF.

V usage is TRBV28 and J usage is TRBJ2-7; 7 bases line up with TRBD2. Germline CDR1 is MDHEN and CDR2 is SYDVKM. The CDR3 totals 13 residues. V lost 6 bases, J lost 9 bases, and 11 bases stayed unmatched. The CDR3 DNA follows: TGTGCCAGCAGAGCTCTGGGGGAGGGCGGGCAGTACTTC. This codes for CASRALGEGGQYF.

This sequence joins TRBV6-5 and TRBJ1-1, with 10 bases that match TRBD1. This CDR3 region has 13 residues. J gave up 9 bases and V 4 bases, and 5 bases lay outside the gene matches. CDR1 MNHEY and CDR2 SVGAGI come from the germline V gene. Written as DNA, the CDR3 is TGTGCCAGCAGTTCGACAGGGGGCGATAAAGCTTTCTTT. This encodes CASSSTGGDKAFF.

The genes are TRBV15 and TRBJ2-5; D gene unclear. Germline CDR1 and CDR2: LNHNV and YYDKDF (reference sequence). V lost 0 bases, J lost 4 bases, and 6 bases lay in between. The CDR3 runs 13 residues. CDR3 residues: CATSRDQRETQYF. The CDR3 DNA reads TGTGCCACCAGCAGAGACCAAAGAGAGACCCAGTACTTC.

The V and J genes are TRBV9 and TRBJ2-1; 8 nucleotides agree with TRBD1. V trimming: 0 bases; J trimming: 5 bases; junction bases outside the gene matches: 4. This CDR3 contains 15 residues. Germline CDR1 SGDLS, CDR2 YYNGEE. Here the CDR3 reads CASSVGTGTHNEQFF. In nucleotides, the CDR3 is TGTGCCAGCAGCGTAGGGACAGGGACCCACAATGAGCAGTTCTTC.

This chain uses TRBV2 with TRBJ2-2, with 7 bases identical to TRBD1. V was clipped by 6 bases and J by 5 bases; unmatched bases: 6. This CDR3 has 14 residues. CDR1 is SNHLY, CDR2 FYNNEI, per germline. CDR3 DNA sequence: TGTGCCAGCAGCAGTGACAGGGATACCGGGGAGCTGTTTTTT. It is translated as CASSSDRDTGELFF.

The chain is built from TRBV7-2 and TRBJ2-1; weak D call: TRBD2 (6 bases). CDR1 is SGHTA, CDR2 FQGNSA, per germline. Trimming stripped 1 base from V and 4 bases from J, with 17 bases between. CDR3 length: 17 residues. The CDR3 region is CASSLEGGALQYNEQFF. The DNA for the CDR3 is TGTGCCAGCAGCTTAGAGGGCGGGGCCTTACAGTACAATGAGCAGTTCTTC.